A selection of T cell receptor beta chains follows, all from one sample in a study of T-cell reconstitution after alpha-beta-depleted transplantation in children. TCRdb itself ran the PCR reads through MiXCR, one entry per CDR3 protein. Here the sample spans about 230,000 distinct CDR3 sequences, 9% to 10% being singletons. Sequencing was performed on PBMCs from the stem cell graft donor, taken from the stem cell graft. These receptors originate from a human donor who donated a stem cell graft to a child with SCID. Both conserved end residues are part of each CDR3. D genes are given only for firm matches. Clone size, where shown, is once, few, many, or a class for clones that have expanded.

j_call v_call d_call clone_size cdr3_nt cdr3_aa
TRBJ1-5 TRBV6-2/TRBV6-3 . many TGTGCCAGCAGTTACTCCTATCAGCCCCAGCATTTT CASSYSYQPQHF
TRBJ1-6 TRBV5-1 . many TGCGCCAGCAGCTTGGTTGGGGTCCTTGATTCACCCCTCCACTTT CASSLVGVLDSPLHF
TRBJ2-3 TRBV7-2 . many TGTGCCAGCAGCTTAGTGGGGGGCAAGGATACGCAGTATTTT CASSLVGGKDTQYF
TRBJ1-1 TRBV18 . many TGTGCCAGCTCAGGCTGGGCGAAGAGCACTGAAGCTTTCTTT CASSGWAKSTEAFF
TRBJ1-4 TRBV15 TRBD1 many TGTGCCACCTCCCCCGGGACAGCTAATGAAAAACTGTTTTTT CATSPGTANEKLFF
TRBJ1-4 TRBV6-1 . many TGTGCCAGCACCAAGACGTTGACTAATGAAAAACTGTTTTTT CASTKTLTNEKLFF
TRBJ2-1 TRBV5-1 . many TGCGCCAGCAGCTTGGTTGCGACCCTTAGCCACAATGAGCAGTTCTTC CASSLVATLSHNEQFF
TRBJ1-5 TRBV12-3/TRBV12-4 TRBD1 many TGTGCCAGCAGTCAGTACACAGGGGGAGTCAATCAGCCCCAGCATTTT CASSQYTGGVNQPQHF
TRBJ2-1 TRBV4-2 . many TGTGCCAGCAGCCAAGATGGTGTGGGGGTTACCTACAATGAGCAGTTCTTC CASSQDGVGVTYNEQFF
TRBJ2-5 TRBV5-1 . few TGCGCCAGCAGCTTAGGGGGACCACGGGAGACCCAGTACTTC CASSLGGPRETQYF
TRBJ1-1 TRBV6-2/TRBV6-3 . many TGTGCCAGCAGTTCTTCCAGTGGGAACACTGAAGCTTTCTTT CASSSSSGNTEAFF
TRBJ1-4 TRBV11-2 . many TGTGCCAGCAGCCGCGCCGCAACTAATGAAAAACTGTTTTTT CASSRAATNEKLFF
TRBJ2-1 TRBV27 . many TGTGCCAGCAGTTTACAGGGTTCCTACAATGAGCAGTTCTTC CASSLQGSYNEQFF
TRBJ2-3 TRBV29-1 . many TGCAGCGTTGAAATCGGCGTAGGGGGGGTTCAAGATACGCAGTATTTT CSVEIGVGGVQDTQYF
TRBJ1-1 TRBV12-3/TRBV12-4 . . TGTGCCAGCAGTGTCGCCGTGAACACTGAAGCTTTCTTT CASSVAVNTEAFF
TRBJ1-6 TRBV4-3 . many TGCGCCAGCAGTTGGCTTCTTAATTCACCCCTCCACTTT CASSWLLNSPLHF
TRBJ2-1 TRBV11-2 TRBD2 many TGTGCCAGCAGCCCACAAACTAGCGCCCTCAATGAGCAGTTCTTC CASSPQTSALNEQFF
TRBJ2-7 TRBV20-1 TRBD1 many TGCAGTGCAGACCGGGACAGGGGCCGCGAGCAGTACTTC CSADRDRGREQYF
TRBJ1-2 TRBV7-2 . many TGTGCCAGCAGCTCCTCCGGGGGCGCGAACTATGGCTACACCTTC CASSSSGGANYGYTF
TRBJ2-4 TRBV28 . . TGTGCCAGCAGTTTATCTCGGACAGTTTTAGACAAAAACATTCAGTACTTC CASSLSRTVLDKNIQYF
TRBJ2-2 TRBV5-1 . many TGCGCCAGCAGCATCCAGGACAGAAAGAACACCGGGGAGCTGTTTTTT CASSIQDRKNTGELFF
TRBJ2-3 TRBV5-6 . many TGTGCCAGCAGCTTGGTTTCAGGTTCATCCACAGATACGCAGTATTTT CASSLVSGSSTDTQYF
TRBJ1-2 TRBV20-1 . many TGCAGTGCGGCCCCCGGACTCGCGCGCGGCTACACCTTC CSAAPGLARGYTF
TRBJ2-3 TRBV7-8 . many TGTGCCAGCAGCTTAACCTTTCTGGCTACTCGCACAGATACGCAGTATTTT CASSLTFLATRTDTQYF
TRBJ1-1 TRBV20-1 . many TGCAGTGCTAGAGAGGGGGGGGGCACTGAAGCTTTCTTT CSAREGGGTEAFF
TRBJ2-7 TRBV30 . . TGTGCCTGGAGTCCGTCATTCGGGAAGCAGCACTTC CAWSPSFGKQHF